This entry lists 5 T cell receptor beta chains sequenced from one sample in a study of T cells in Graves' hyperthyroidism and ophthalmopathy. What was amplified from RNA transcripts were TCR beta CDR3 regions. Carried out on the TCR CDR3, a first-round RT-PCR used the HTBI primer set. MiXCR, applied by TCRdb to the multiplex PCR reads, yields one record per CDR3 protein. The sample records hundreds of thousands of distinct CDR3 sequences, more than 45% being singletons. Material for sequencing was peripheral blood or thyroid tissue (not recorded which). Receptors were obtained from a woman under 30 with Graves' hyperthyroidism.

The rearrangement links TRBV25-1 to TRBJ1-5; TRBD1 is a possible D gene (6 bases). The CDR3 has 13 residues. Deletions cut 8 bases from V and 2 bases from J, with 10 bases between. CDR1 is MGHDK, CDR2 SYGVNS, per germline. The DNA of the CDR3 is TGTGCCAGCGGGGGCTACCGCAATCAGCCCCAGCATTTT. Its translation is CASGGYRNQPQHF.

This clonotype has only one observation. In this CDR3 the conserved last residue, phenylalanine or tryptophan, is missing, so a read error is likely. The DNA is left out, because the CDR3 cannot be placed on it with certainty; the CDR3 is given as TCRdb lists it. The gene calls are TRBV5-1 and TRBJ2-7; TRBD1 is the table's D call and was not checked against the DNA. With termini counted, the CDR3 has 8 amino acids. Germline lookup yields CDR1 SGHRS and CDR2 YFSETQ. The CDR3 region is CASSSTGI.

V is TRBV18 and J is TRBJ1-1; no clear D. Per the germline V gene, CDR1 is KGHSH and CDR2 is LQKENI. V dropped 3 bases and J dropped 5 bases, with 13 bases sitting between them. This CDR3 spans 14 amino acids. The CDR3 DNA reads TGTGCCAGCTCACCTAGGGAGCCTGATACTGAAGCTTTCTTT. Translation: CASSPREPDTEAFF. Full variable domain (rest looked up from reference TRBV18 and TRBJ1-1): NAGVMQNPRHLVRRRGQEARLRCSPMKGHSHVYWYRQLPEEGLKFMVYLQKENIIDESGMPKERFSAEFPKEGPSILRIQQVVRGDSAAYFCASSPREPDTEAFFGQGTRLTVV.

This rearrangement joins TRBV6-5 to TRBJ2-7; no clear D gene. Trimming pared 0 bases from V and 1 base from J, leaving 4 bases between. Looked up from germline, CDR1 is MNHEY and CDR2 is SVGAGI. CDR3 length equals 13 residues. CDR3 bases: TGTGCCAGCAGTTACTCGGAGTCCTACGAGCAGTACTTC. It yields the protein CASSYSESYEQYF.

This clonotype was observed a handful of times. The rearrangement joins TRBV7-2 to TRBJ2-7, with TRBD2 matching 11 bases. In germline, CDR1 is SGHTA, CDR2 FQGNSA. Trimming cost V 3 bases and J 4 bases; bases outside gene matches: 14. CDR3 length equals 18 residues. The CDR3 DNA reads as TGTGCCAGCAGCTTCCGACCATTTAGCGGGAGGGTTGAATACGAGCAGTACTTC. Translating gives CASSFRPFSGRVEYEQYF. Looking up the rest from reference TRBV7-2 and TRBJ2-7 gives the full variable domain: GAGVSQSPSNKVTEKGKDVELRCDPISGHTALYWYRQSLGQGLEFLIYFQGNSAPDKSGLPSDRFSAERTGGSVSTLTIQRTQQEDSAVYLCASSFRPFSGRVEYEQYFGPGTRLTVT.